This T cell receptor beta chain derives from a study of blood T cell repertoires in COVID-19. The CDR3 spans 14 residues. Trimming took 2 bases from V and 2 from J, leaving 11 bases between them. Per germline, CDR1 SGDLS and CDR2 YYNGEE. Those who participated ranged in age from 18 to 89 years and resided in 20 to 30 US areas. Per the study methods: The assay estimated nucleated cells by amplifying reference gene primers. Profiled with immunoSEQ multiplex PCR; TCRdb holds only in-frame clones, not every one. V, J and clone size derive from that table, while D and trimming were established from the DNA sequence. The data contain about 280,000 clones, 82% of them singletons.

This TCR was sampled from a man in his forties who had been exposed to COVID-19. The chain carries TRBV9 and TRBJ2-7; D is possibly TRBD2 (5 bases). What was sequenced was PBMCs or T cells enriched from blood (not recorded which). CDR3 nucleotide sequence: TGTGCCAGCAGCGTCGGAGGACCGGCCTACGAGCAGTACTTC. This encodes CASSVGGPAYEQYF.